The T cell receptor beta chain described here comes from a study of tumor-infiltrating lymphocytes in localized non-small cell lung cancer. V was pared by 2 bases and J by 8 bases, with 17 bases between. The germline gives CDR1 SGHVS, CDR2 FQNEAQ. The CDR3 runs to 15 residues. Sequencing was performed with immunoSEQ multiplex PCR; in TCRdb, only in-frame clones are kept and a portion is missing. This repertoire shows about 15,000 clones, roughly 70% found once; its top ten account for around 10%. Material for sequencing was lung tumor tissue. The TCR sequence derives from a human donor with non-small cell lung cancer. This chain uses TRBV7-8 with TRBJ2-3; no firm D call. CDR3 coding DNA: TGTGCCAGCAGCTTATCTGAGGTGGGCGCAGGTACGCAGTATTTT. Residues: CASSLSEVGAGTQYF.